This TCR beta chain was obtained from a study of Ad26.COV2.S vaccination and SARS-CoV-2 variants. Study summary: The donor was enrolled in the Ad26.COV2.S arm of the COV1001 trial. Participants got Ad26.COV2.S intramuscularly, once or twice 56 days apart. The study's findings and limits: Vaccine and placebo groups showed comparable non-spike TCR breadth. From the TCR breadth and depth analyses, total T cell responses may have been underestimated.

Measured with immunoSEQ multiplex PCR; TCRdb has only the in-frame clones, and not every one. The data show 400,000 to 450,000 clones, with around nine tenths seen just once and more than 10% held by the top ten. Only a few counts were recorded for this clone. Antigen unknown. Treatment meaning: some 20 received Ad26.COV2.S at low or high dose, single or two shots; five or six received placebo; per-sample allocation not given. Material that was analyzed had been drawn on day 63 after the first vaccine or placebo injection. Trimming cost V 5 bases and J 0 bases, with 14 bases left between them. Per germline, CDR1 LNHNV and CDR2 YYDKDF (reference sequence). The CDR3 is 15 amino acids.

This rearrangement joins TRBV15 to TRBJ2-7; the D gene is possibly TRBD2 (5 bases). This clonotype originated in a person aged 18 to 65 who received the Ad26.COV2.S COVID-19 vaccine or a placebo. Here the sequenced sample was peripheral blood, taken in a trial of Ad26.COV2.S vaccine versus placebo. The CDR3 is CATSGPQRNSYEQYF. DNA for the CDR3: TGTGCCACCAGCGGGCCGCAGCGGAACTCCTACGAGCAGTACTTC. Full variable domain (remainder filled in from reference TRBV15 and TRBJ2-7): DAMVIQNPRYQVTQFGKPVTLSCSQTLNHNVMYWYQQKSSQAPKLLFHYYDKDFNNEADTPDNFQSRRPNTSFCFLDIRSPGLGDTAMYLCATSGPQRNSYEQYFGPGTRLTVT.